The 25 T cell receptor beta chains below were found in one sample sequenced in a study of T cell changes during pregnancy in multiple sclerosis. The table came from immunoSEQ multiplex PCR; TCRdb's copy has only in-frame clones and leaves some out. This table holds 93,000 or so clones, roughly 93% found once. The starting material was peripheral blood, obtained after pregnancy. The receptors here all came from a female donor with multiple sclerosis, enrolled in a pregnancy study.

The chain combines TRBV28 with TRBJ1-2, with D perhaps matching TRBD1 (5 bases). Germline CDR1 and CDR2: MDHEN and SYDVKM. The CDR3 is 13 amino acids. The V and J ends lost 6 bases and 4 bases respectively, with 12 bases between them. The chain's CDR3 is CASSSQESYGYTF. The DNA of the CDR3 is TGTGCCAGCAGCTCACAGGAGAGCTATGGCTACACCTTC.

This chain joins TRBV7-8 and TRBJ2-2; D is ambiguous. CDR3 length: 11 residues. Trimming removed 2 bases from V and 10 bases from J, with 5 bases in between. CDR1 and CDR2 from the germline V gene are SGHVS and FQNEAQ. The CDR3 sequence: CASSLSPELFF. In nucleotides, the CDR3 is TGTGCCAGCAGCTTAAGCCCGGAGCTGTTTTTT.

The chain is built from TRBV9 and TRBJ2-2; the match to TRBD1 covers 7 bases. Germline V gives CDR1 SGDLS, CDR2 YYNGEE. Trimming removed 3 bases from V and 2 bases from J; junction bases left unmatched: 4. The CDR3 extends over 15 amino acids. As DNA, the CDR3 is TGTGCCAGCAGCGCCCGGGACAGAAACACCGGGGAGCTGTTTTTT. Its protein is CASSARDRNTGELFF.

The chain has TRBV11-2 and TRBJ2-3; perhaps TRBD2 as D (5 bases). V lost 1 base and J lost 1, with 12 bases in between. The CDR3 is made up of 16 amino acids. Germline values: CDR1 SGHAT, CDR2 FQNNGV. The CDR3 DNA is TGTGCCAGCAGCTTAGGAAGTACACTAGGCACAGATACGCAGTATTTT. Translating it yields CASSLGSTLGTDTQYF.

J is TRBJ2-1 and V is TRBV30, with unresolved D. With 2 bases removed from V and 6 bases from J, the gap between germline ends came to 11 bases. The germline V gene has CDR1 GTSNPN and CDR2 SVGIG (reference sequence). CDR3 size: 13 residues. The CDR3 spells CAWSIDSGNEQFF. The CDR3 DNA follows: TGTGCCTGGAGTATTGATTCCGGCAATGAGCAGTTCTTC.

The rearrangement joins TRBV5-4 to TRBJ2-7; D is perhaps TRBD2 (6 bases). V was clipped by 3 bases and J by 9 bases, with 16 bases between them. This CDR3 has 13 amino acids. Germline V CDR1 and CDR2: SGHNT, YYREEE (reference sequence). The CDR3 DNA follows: TGTGCCAGCAGCTCCCCTACAGGAGGGGTGCAGTACTTC. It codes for CASSSPTGGVQYF. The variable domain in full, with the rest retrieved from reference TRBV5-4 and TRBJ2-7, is ETGVTQSPTHLIKTRGQQVTLRCSSQSGHNTVSWYQQALGQGPQFIFQYYREEENGRGNFPPRFSGLQFPNYSSELNVNALELDDSALYLCASSSPTGGVQYFGPGTRLTVT.

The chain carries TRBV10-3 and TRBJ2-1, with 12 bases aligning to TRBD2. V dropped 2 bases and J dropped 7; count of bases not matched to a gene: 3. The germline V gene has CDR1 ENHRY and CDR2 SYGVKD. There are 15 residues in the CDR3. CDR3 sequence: CAISEPGLAGNEQFF. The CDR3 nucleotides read TGTGCCATCAGTGAGCCCGGACTAGCGGGGAATGAGCAGTTCTTC.

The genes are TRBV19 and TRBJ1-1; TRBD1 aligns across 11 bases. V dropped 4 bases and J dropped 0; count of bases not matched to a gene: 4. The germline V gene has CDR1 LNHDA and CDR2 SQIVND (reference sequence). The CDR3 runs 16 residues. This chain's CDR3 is CASSSGTGGMNTEAFF. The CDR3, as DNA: TGTGCCAGTAGTAGCGGGACAGGGGGGATGAACACTGAAGCTTTCTTT.

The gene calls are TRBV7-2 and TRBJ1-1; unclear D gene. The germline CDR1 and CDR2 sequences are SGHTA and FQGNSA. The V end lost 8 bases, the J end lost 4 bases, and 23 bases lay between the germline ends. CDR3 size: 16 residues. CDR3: CASRPGSGVRGTEAFF. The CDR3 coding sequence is TGTGCCAGCCGCCCCGGATCCGGAGTTCGGGGCACTGAAGCTTTCTTT.

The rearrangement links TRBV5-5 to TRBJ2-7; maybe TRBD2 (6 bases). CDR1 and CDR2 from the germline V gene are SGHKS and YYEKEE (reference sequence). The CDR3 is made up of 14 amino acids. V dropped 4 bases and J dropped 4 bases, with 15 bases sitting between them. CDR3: CASSQSEGRYEQYF. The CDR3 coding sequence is TGTGCCAGCAGCCAGTCGGAGGGGAGGTACGAGCAGTACTTC.

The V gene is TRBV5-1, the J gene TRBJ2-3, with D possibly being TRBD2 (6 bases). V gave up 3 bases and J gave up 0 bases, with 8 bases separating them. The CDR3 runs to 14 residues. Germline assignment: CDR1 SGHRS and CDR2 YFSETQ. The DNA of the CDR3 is TGCGCCAGCAGCTACAGCGGGAGCACAGATACGCAGTATTTT. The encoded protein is CASSYSGSTDTQYF. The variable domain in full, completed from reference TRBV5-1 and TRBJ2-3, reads KAGVTQTPRYLIKTRGQQVTLSCSPISGHRSVSWYQQTPGQGLQFLFEYFSETQRNKGNFPGRFSGRQFSNSRSEMNVSTLELGDSALYLCASSYSGSTDTQYFGPGTRLTVL.

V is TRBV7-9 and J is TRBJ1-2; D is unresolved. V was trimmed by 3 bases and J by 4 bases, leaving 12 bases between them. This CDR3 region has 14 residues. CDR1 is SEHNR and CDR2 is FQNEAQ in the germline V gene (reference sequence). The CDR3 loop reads CASSLARASYGYTF. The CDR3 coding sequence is TGTGCCAGCAGCTTGGCGCGGGCTAGCTATGGCTACACCTTC.

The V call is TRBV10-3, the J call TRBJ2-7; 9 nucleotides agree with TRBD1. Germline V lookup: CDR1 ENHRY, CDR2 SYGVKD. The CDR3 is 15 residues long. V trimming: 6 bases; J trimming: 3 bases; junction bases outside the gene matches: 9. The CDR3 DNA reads TGTGCCATCAGCACCCTACAGGGACAGGGCTACGAGCAGTACTTC. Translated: CAISTLQGQGYEQYF.

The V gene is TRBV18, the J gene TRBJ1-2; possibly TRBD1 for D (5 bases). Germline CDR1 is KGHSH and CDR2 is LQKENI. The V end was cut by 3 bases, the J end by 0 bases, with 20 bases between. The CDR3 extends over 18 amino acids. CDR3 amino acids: CASSPLGGGGSSNYGYTF. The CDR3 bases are TGTGCCAGCTCACCCCTTGGAGGCGGGGGGTCTTCTAACTATGGCTACACCTTC.

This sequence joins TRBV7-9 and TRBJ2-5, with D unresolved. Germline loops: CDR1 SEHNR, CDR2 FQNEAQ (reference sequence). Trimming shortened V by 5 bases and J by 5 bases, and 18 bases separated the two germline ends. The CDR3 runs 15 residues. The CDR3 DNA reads TGTGCCAGCAGCCCAAGTTCGACTCTTCGGGAGACCCAGTACTTC. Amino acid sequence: CASSPSSTLRETQYF.

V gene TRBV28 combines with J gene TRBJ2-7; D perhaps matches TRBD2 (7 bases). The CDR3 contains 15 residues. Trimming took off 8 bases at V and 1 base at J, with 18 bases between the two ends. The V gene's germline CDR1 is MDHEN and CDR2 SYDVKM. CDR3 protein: CASRGAEGRSYEQYF. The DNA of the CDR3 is TGTGCCAGCCGGGGGGCGGAGGGCCGGTCCTACGAGCAGTACTTC.

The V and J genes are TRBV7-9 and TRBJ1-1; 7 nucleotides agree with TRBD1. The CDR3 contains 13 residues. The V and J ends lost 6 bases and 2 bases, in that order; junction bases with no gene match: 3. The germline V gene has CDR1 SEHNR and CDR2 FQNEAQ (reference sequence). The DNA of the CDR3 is TGTGCCAGCAGTCGACAGGGAAACACTGAAGCTTTCTTT. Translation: CASSRQGNTEAFF.

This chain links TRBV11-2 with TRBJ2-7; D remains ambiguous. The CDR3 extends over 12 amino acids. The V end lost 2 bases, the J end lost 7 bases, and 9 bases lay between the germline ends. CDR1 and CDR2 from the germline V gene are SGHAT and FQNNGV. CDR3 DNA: TGTGCCAGCAGCTTAATAGTGAGGGAGCAGTACTTC. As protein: CASSLIVREQYF.

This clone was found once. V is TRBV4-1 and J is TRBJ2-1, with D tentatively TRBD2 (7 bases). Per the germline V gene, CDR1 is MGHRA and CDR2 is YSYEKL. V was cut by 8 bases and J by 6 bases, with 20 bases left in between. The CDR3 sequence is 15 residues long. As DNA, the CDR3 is TGCGCCAGCCGCCCGGGCGCGGGGGCCGTCAATGAGCAGTTCTTC. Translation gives CASRPGAGAVNEQFF.

CDR3 DNA sequence: TGTGCCAGTAGATTAACCGGGACACCGAACACTGAAGCTTTCTTT. It codes for CASRLTGTPNTEAFF. The chain joins TRBV19 to TRBJ1-1, with D possibly being TRBD1 (6 bases). Germline assignment: CDR1 LNHDA and CDR2 SQIVND (reference sequence). Trimming took off 6 bases at V and 1 base at J, with 15 bases between the two ends. This CDR3 comprises 15 residues.

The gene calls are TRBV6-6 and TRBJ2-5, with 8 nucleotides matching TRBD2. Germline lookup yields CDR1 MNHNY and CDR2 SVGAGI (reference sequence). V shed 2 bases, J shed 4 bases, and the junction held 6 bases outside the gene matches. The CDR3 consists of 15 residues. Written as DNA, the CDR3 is TGTGCCAGCAGTTACCCGGCGGGAGGTAGAGAGACCCAGTACTTC. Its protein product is CASSYPAGGRETQYF.

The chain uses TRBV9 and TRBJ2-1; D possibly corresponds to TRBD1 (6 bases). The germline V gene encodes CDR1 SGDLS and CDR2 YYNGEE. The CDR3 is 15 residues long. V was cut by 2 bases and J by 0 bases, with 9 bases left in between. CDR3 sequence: CASSVRGSSYNEQFF. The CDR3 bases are TGTGCCAGCAGCGTCAGGGGAAGCTCCTACAATGAGCAGTTCTTC.

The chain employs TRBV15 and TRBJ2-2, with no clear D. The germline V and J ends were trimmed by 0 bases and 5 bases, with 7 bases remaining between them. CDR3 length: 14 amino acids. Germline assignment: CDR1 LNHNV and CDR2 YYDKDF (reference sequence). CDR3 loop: CATSREPRTGELFF. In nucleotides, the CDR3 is TGTGCCACCAGCAGAGAACCTAGGACCGGGGAGCTGTTTTTT.

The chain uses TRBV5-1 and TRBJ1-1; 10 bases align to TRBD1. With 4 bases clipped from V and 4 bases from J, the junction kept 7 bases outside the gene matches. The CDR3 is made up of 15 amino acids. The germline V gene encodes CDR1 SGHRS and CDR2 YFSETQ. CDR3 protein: CASSARQGAGTEAFF. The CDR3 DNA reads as TGCGCCAGCAGCGCCCGACAGGGGGCAGGCACTGAAGCTTTCTTT.

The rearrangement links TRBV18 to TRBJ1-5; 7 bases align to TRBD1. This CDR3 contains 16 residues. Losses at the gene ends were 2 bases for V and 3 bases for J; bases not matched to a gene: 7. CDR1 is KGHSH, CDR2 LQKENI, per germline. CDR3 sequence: CASSPFGGGINQPQHF. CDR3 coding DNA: TGTGCCAGCTCACCATTCGGAGGGGGCATCAATCAGCCCCAGCATTTT.